This passage covers 20 T cell receptor beta chains from one sample sequenced in a study of CD8 T cells in Susac syndrome. RNA was extracted with the RNeasy kit, and a quantity of roughly 0.45 to 1 ug was reverse transcribed using random hexamers. TCRdb recomputed calls from the immunoSEQ multiplex PCR reads with MiXCR, one row per CDR3 protein. Among around 100,000 distinct CDR3 sequences listed, 95% were seen once. The source material was CD8+ T cells from PBMCs. The receptor source for this set is a human donor with Susac syndrome.

The chain combines TRBV20-1 with TRBJ2-5; 7 nucleotides line up with TRBD1. With 4 bases clipped from V and 3 bases from J, the junction kept 8 bases outside the gene matches. The germline gives CDR1 DFQATT, CDR2 SNEGSKA (reference sequence). The CDR3 sequence is 14 residues long. CDR3 nucleotides: TGCAGTGCTATTGGGTCCGGACAGGAAGAGACCCAGTACTTC. Translating it yields CSAIGSGQEETQYF.

The chain has TRBV18 and TRBJ2-3; unclear D gene. The germline V gene encodes CDR1 KGHSH and CDR2 LQKENI. Trimming left V 3 bases short and J 0 bases short, with 7 bases between. The CDR3 runs 14 residues. The CDR3 DNA sequence: TGTGCCAGCTCACCCCTCCAAAGCACAGATACGCAGTATTTT. Protein sequence: CASSPLQSTDTQYF.

V gene TRBV27 combines with J gene TRBJ2-7; 10 bases line up with TRBD2. This CDR3 is 16 amino acids long. Trimming at V came to 3 bases and at J to 2 bases, leaving 7 bases not matched to a gene. Germline V gene data show CDR1 as MNHEY and CDR2 as SMNVEV (reference sequence). CDR3 protein: CASSFRASGGTYEQYF. In DNA form, the CDR3 reads TGTGCCAGCAGTTTTAGGGCTAGCGGGGGAACCTACGAGCAGTACTTC.

The chain carries TRBV4-1 and TRBJ2-7, with D possibly TRBD1 on 5 matching bases. Germline V gene sequence: CDR1 MGHRA, CDR2 YSYEKL. The CDR3 is 13 amino acids. V gave up 0 bases and J gave up 7 bases, with 10 bases separating them. Here the CDR3 DNA reads TGCGCCAGCAGCCAAGACCAGGGCCGAGAGCAGTACTTC. Translating gives CASSQDQGREQYF.

The chain recombines TRBV3-1 with TRBJ2-4; D remains ambiguous. This CDR3 comprises 14 residues. V lost 5 bases to trimming and J lost 0 bases, with 8 bases between them. Per germline, CDR1 LGHDT and CDR2 YNNKEL (reference sequence). This chain's CDR3 is CASSEAVAKNIQYF. The CDR3 bases are TGTGCCAGCAGCGAGGCGGTAGCCAAAAACATTCAGTACTTC.

This chain links TRBV15 with TRBJ2-5, with TRBD2 matching over 14 bases. V gave up 4 bases and J gave up 5 bases; unmatched junction bases: 9. This CDR3 has 17 residues. Germline assignment: CDR1 LNHNV and CDR2 YYDKDF (reference sequence). The CDR3 here is CATSNPTSGGARETQYF. CDR3 nucleotide sequence: TGTGCCACCAGCAATCCGACTAGCGGGGGGGCCAGGGAGACCCAGTACTTC. Based on the CDR3 plus reference TRBV15 and TRBJ2-5, the full variable domain is DAMVIQNPRYQVTQFGKPVTLSCSQTLNHNVMYWYQQKSSQAPKLLFHYYDKDFNNEADTPDNFQSRRPNTSFCFLDIRSPGLGDTAMYLCATSNPTSGGARETQYFGPGTRLLVL.

V gene TRBV18 combines with J gene TRBJ2-1; D unresolved. V was trimmed by 2 bases and J by 0 bases, leaving 8 bases between them. The CDR3 has 15 amino acids. Germline V gene sequence: CDR1 KGHSH, CDR2 LQKENI. In DNA form, the CDR3 reads TGTGCCAGCTCACCAAGGCCTAGCTCCTACAATGAGCAGTTCTTC. This gives the protein CASSPRPSSYNEQFF.

This clonotype was found once. The chain combines TRBV15 with TRBJ1-1, with TRBD1 matching over 8 bases. CDR1 LNHNV and CDR2 YYDKDF come from the germline V gene (reference sequence). The CDR3 totals 16 residues. Trimming cost V 0 bases and J 5 bases; bases outside gene matches: 8. CDR3 in amino acids: CATSRDGTGGLTEAFF. As DNA, the CDR3 is TGTGCCACCAGCAGAGATGGGACAGGAGGTTTGACTGAAGCTTTCTTT.

The genes are TRBV5-1 and TRBJ2-5; weak D call: TRBD2 (5 bases). CDR1 and CDR2 from the germline V gene are SGHRS and YFSETQ. The CDR3 consists of 14 residues. V lost 4 bases and J lost 5, with 15 bases in between. CDR3 sequence (DNA): TGCGCCAGCAGCGCGATACGGGGAACGGAGACCCAGTACTTC. Amino acids: CASSAIRGTETQYF. Full variable domain (remainder filled in from reference TRBV5-1 and TRBJ2-5): KAGVTQTPRYLIKTRGQQVTLSCSPISGHRSVSWYQQTPGQGLQFLFEYFSETQRNKGNFPGRFSGRQFSNSRSEMNVSTLELGDSALYLCASSAIRGTETQYFGPGTRLLVL.

This chain connects TRBV15 to TRBJ1-2, with a tentative D call TRBD1 (5 bases). Trimming took off 8 bases at V and 0 bases at J, with 10 bases between the two ends. Germline V CDR1 and CDR2: LNHNV, YYDKDF (reference sequence). The CDR3 runs 13 residues. CDR3 sequence: CATAGWPNYGYTF. CDR3 DNA: TGTGCCACCGCAGGGTGGCCTAACTATGGCTACACCTTC. The variable domain in full, with the rest retrieved from reference TRBV15 and TRBJ1-2, is DAMVIQNPRYQVTQFGKPVTLSCSQTLNHNVMYWYQQKSSQAPKLLFHYYDKDFNNEADTPDNFQSRRPNTSFCFLDIRSPGLGDTAMYLCATAGWPNYGYTFGSGTRLTVV.

The chain uses TRBV5-4 and TRBJ2-5, with a possible D match to TRBD2 (5 bases). The germline V gene encodes CDR1 SGHNT and CDR2 YYREEE (reference sequence). V was trimmed by 0 bases and J by 4 bases, leaving 13 bases between them. This CDR3 is built from 15 residues. The CDR3 loop reads CASSLESGNRETQYF. The CDR3 DNA sequence: TGTGCCAGCAGCTTGGAATCGGGAAATCGAGAGACCCAGTACTTC.

This clonotype was counted a single time. The J gene is TRBJ2-7, the V gene TRBV24-1; the D gene is possibly TRBD1 (5 bases). Per the germline V gene, CDR1 is KGHDR and CDR2 is SFDVKD. The CDR3 loop spans 12 amino acids. Trimming took 7 bases from V and 2 from J, leaving 8 bases between them. The CDR3 DNA is TGTGCCACCAGACAGGCCGCCTACGAGCAGTACTTC. Its protein is CATRQAAYEQYF.

This sequence joins TRBV23-1 and TRBJ2-4; D unresolved. TRBV23-1 qualifies as an ORF whose function is uncertain. The CDR3 has 9 residues. The V gene lost 6 bases and the J gene lost 6 bases, with 0 bases spanning the gap. As DNA, the CDR3 is TGCGCCAGCAGAAACATTCAGTACTTC. The encoded protein is CASRNIQYF.

This chain joins TRBV12-3 or TRBV12-4 and TRBJ2-3; D is ambiguous. V lost 6 bases and J lost 5, with 9 bases in between. The CDR3 is 12 amino acids. The DNA for the CDR3 is TGTGCCAGCAGCCGTGGTGGAGATACGCAGTATTTT. Translation gives CASSRGGDTQYF.

This chain joins TRBV12-3 or TRBV12-4 and TRBJ1-4; 9 bases agree with TRBD1. The CDR3 sequence is 16 residues long. With 5 bases clipped from V and 6 bases from J, the junction kept 10 bases outside the gene matches. CDR3 coding DNA: TGTGCCAGCAGTCCCGACAGGGGGGGAGTTGATGAAAAACTGTTTTTT. It specifies CASSPDRGGVDEKLFF.

V usage is TRBV2 and J usage is TRBJ1-6, with no clear D. Trimming pared 4 bases from V and 9 bases from J, leaving 4 bases between. Germline lookup yields CDR1 SNHLY and CDR2 FYNNEI. CDR3 length: 11 residues. The CDR3 region is CASSGGSPLHF. The CDR3 DNA follows: TGTGCCAGCAGTGGGGGTTCACCCCTCCACTTT.

This chain connects TRBV20-1 to TRBJ1-1; the D gene is possibly TRBD1 (6 bases). Trimming pared 5 bases from V and 5 bases from J, leaving 18 bases between. CDR1 is DFQATT, CDR2 SNEGSKA, per germline (reference sequence). This CDR3 is 14 amino acids long. CDR3 protein: CSAEGQRTVTEAFF. The CDR3 coding sequence is TGCAGTGCTGAAGGACAGCGTACGGTGACTGAAGCTTTCTTT.

The rearrangement uses TRBV3-1 and TRBJ2-3, with D possibly TRBD2 on 7 matching bases. V was cut by 4 bases and J by 3 bases, with 20 bases left in between. The CDR3 length is 17 residues. Germline-derived CDR1 and CDR2 are LGHDT and YNNKEL (reference sequence). The CDR3 DNA is TGTGCCAGCAGCCGAGGAATGGCGGGGGCCAGGACAGATACGCAGTATTTT. It is translated as CASSRGMAGARTDTQYF.

The V call is TRBV20-1, the J call TRBJ2-5; no clear D. The germline V and J ends were trimmed by 1 base and 2 bases, with 8 bases remaining between them. This CDR3 is 13 amino acids long. CDR1 DFQATT and CDR2 SNEGSKA come from the germline V gene (reference sequence). The CDR3 DNA follows: TGCAGTGCTAGAGGACACGAACAAGAGACCCAGTACTTC. This codes for CSARGHEQETQYF.

The rearrangement uses TRBV15 and TRBJ2-6; D remains unclear. CDR1 is LNHNV, CDR2 YYDKDF, per germline (reference sequence). This CDR3 has 15 residues. V gave up 4 bases and J gave up 2 bases, with 9 bases separating them. CDR3 sequence reads: CATSNNVAGANVLTF. For the CDR3, the DNA is TGTGCCACCAGCAATAACGTAGCTGGGGCCAACGTCCTGACTTTC.